A single sample gave rise to the 20 T cell receptor beta chains below, sequenced in a study of glioma-infiltrating T cells. Amplification of TCR alpha and beta CDR3 regions from RNA used iRepertoire nested multiplex PCR. TCRdb independently ran MiXCR on the multiplex PCR reads; one entry per CDR3 protein. The table records approximately 140,000 distinct CDR3 sequences, approximately 24% of them present only once. The sequencing input was glioma tissue, nonneoplastic brain tissue, or PBMCs (not recorded which). These receptors all stem from a human donor with low-grade glioma or glioblastoma, undergoing nonglioma brain surgery, or in good health (not recorded which).

In its sample, this clonotype was seen a few times. The rearrangement uses TRBV12-3 or TRBV12-4 and TRBJ1-6; D possibly corresponds to TRBD1 (5 bases). V was cut by 5 bases and J by 2 bases, with 10 bases left in between. The CDR3 contains 15 residues. CDR3 nucleotides: TGTGCCAGCAGTAGACAGACCACCTATAATTCACCCCTCCACTTT. Its protein is CASSRQTTYNSPLHF.

CDR3 nucleotide sequence: TGTGCCAGCGCGACAGGGAGCTATGGCTACACCTTC. Its protein product is CASATGSYGYTF. The rearrangement links TRBV9 to TRBJ1-2; TRBD1 matches at 7 bases. Trimming removed 7 bases from V and 4 bases from J; junction bases left unmatched: 4. This CDR3 comprises 12 residues. Germline values: CDR1 SGDLS, CDR2 YYNGEE.

The CDR3 DNA follows: TGCAGCGTTCCCGGACAGGGGGCTGGAAACACCATATATTTT. Residues: CSVPGQGAGNTIYF. The chain is built from TRBV29-1 and TRBJ1-3, with 10 bases lining up with TRBD1. The J segment lost 2 bases and the V segment lost 5 bases, leaving 3 bases of the junction unmatched. Germline CDR1 is SQVTM and CDR2 is ANQGSEA. This CDR3 spans 14 amino acids.

The V and J genes are TRBV7-6 and TRBJ2-2, with D perhaps matching TRBD1 or TRBD2 (5 bases each). Looked up from germline, CDR1 is SGHVS and CDR2 is FNYEAQ. Trimming shortened V by 2 bases and J by 1 base, and 8 bases separated the two germline ends. The CDR3 has 15 residues. The CDR3 spells CASSLSGQNTGELFF. The CDR3 bases are TGTGCCAGCAGCTTATCGGGGCAGAACACCGGGGAGCTGTTTTTT.

This clonotype was detected ten times or more. V and J are TRBV7-8 and TRBJ1-2, with D maybe TRBD1 (5 bases). V was shortened by 1 base and J by 4 bases, with 10 bases between the two germline ends. CDR3 size: 14 residues. Germline-derived CDR1 and CDR2 are SGHVS and FQNEAQ. DNA of the CDR3: TGTGCCAGCAGCTTAGGGGGCCCAGCCTATGGCTACACCTTC. It codes for CASSLGGPAYGYTF.

This clonotype has ten or more counts. The V call is TRBV20-1, the J call TRBJ1-2; 9 bases are a match to TRBD1. The CDR3 covers 14 residues. Germline V lookup: CDR1 DFQATT, CDR2 SNEGSKA (reference sequence). V lost 3 bases and J lost 8; bases outside the gene matches: 10. As DNA, the CDR3 is TGCAGTGCTAGCCCCCGGACAGGGGTGGGCGGCTACACCTTC. Translating it yields CSASPRTGVGGYTF.

The table lists this clonotype with many counts. The chain combines TRBV27 with TRBJ1-1; D not resolved. This CDR3 spans 14 amino acids. The germline CDR1 and CDR2 sequences are MNHEY and SMNVEV (reference sequence). V was shortened by 1 base and J by 0 bases, with 6 bases between the two germline ends. The CDR3 DNA is TGTGCCAGCAGTTTATTGGCCCTGAACACTGAAGCTTTCTTT. Its translation is CASSLLALNTEAFF.

The chain recombines TRBV10-3 with TRBJ1-5, with TRBD1 identical over 7 bases. CDR3 length: 15 amino acids. From germline, CDR1 is ENHRY and CDR2 SYGVKD. The ends lost 6 bases at V and 5 bases at J; junction bases unmatched: 10. CDR3 protein: CAISAGGGFDQPQHF. In DNA, the CDR3 is TGTGCCATCAGCGCAGGGGGGGGCTTCGATCAGCCCCAGCATTTT.

The chain combines TRBV12-3 or TRBV12-4 with TRBJ2-5; 7 nucleotides align to TRBD2. The CDR3 is 14 amino acids. V dropped 4 bases and J dropped 2; count of bases not matched to a gene: 4. The CDR3 protein is CASSSAGLQETQYF. CDR3 sequence (DNA): TGTGCCAGCAGTTCAGCGGGGCTACAAGAGACCCAGTACTTC.

This clonotype has a handful of counts. V and J are TRBV6-2 or TRBV6-3 and TRBJ2-1; TRBD2 agrees at 12 bases. Germline CDR1 and CDR2: MNHEY and SVGEGT. This CDR3 is built from 15 residues. V trimming: 0 bases; J trimming: 9 bases; junction bases outside the gene matches: 3. The CDR3 protein is CASSYSASGGGEQFF. CDR3 coding DNA: TGTGCCAGCAGTTACTCGGCTAGCGGGGGGGGTGAGCAGTTCTTC.

This clonotype was observed a few times. CDR3 bases: TGTGCCAGCAAGAACGCTTATGAGCGACAGCCCCAGCATTTT. Translating it yields CASKNAYERQPQHF. The chain uses TRBV2 and TRBJ1-5, with D hard to call. The CDR3 runs 14 residues. Trimming cost V 7 bases and J 7 bases, with 17 bases left between them. The germline gives CDR1 SNHLY, CDR2 FYNNEI.

The rearrangement uses TRBV4-1 and TRBJ2-1, with D perhaps given as TRBD1 or TRBD2 (6 bases each). This CDR3 contains 13 residues. Trimming shortened V by 0 bases and J by 8 bases, and 8 bases separated the two germline ends. The germline CDR1 and CDR2 sequences are MGHRA and YSYEKL. CDR3 nucleotide sequence: TGCGCCAGCAGCCAAGATCGGGGGCATGAGCAGTTCTTC. Translated: CASSQDRGHEQFF.

This clonotype was recorded at least ten times. The rearrangement joins TRBV20-1 to TRBJ1-1; D gene ambiguous. The CDR3 loop spans 17 amino acids. Trimming removed 2 bases from V and 3 bases from J, with 22 bases in between. Germline CDR1 DFQATT, CDR2 SNEGSKA (reference sequence). The CDR3 reads CSARLLAPDGSYTEAFF. The CDR3 DNA is TGCAGTGCTAGACTTTTAGCCCCGGACGGGAGTTACACTGAAGCTTTCTTT.

This clonotype was detected many times. This chain uses TRBV7-3 with TRBJ2-3; 14 bases map to TRBD2. Germline loops: CDR1 SGHTA, CDR2 FQGTGA. This CDR3 is 16 amino acids long. The ends lost 4 bases at V and 6 bases at J; junction bases unmatched: 6. CDR3 nucleotides: TGTGCCAGCAGCTCGCGACTAGCGGGGGGGCCTGATACGCAGTATTTT. It encodes CASSSRLAGGPDTQYF.

This clonotype was recorded a few times. The rearrangement uses TRBV6-2 or TRBV6-3 and TRBJ1-5; D gene unclear. This CDR3 is 14 amino acids long. Trimming shortened V by 3 bases and J by 2 bases, and 8 bases separated the two germline ends. Germline loops: CDR1 MNHEY, CDR2 SVGEGT. DNA for the CDR3: TGTGCCAGCAGTTATCAAGGGCGCAATCAGCCCCAGCATTTT. Translating gives CASSYQGRNQPQHF.

This clonotype was picked up a small number of times. CDR3 residues: CASSPPQETQYF. The DNA for the CDR3 is TGTGCCAGCTCACCACCCCAAGAGACCCAGTACTTC. V is TRBV18 and J is TRBJ2-5; no clear D gene. CDR3 length equals 12 residues. The V gene's germline CDR1 is KGHSH and CDR2 LQKENI. V dropped 0 bases and J dropped 1 base, with 0 bases sitting between them.

This clonotype was recorded many times. The V call is TRBV6-1, the J call TRBJ1-2, with D possibly being TRBD1 (5 bases). The V end lost 3 bases, the J end lost 7 bases, and 18 bases lay between the germline ends. This CDR3 contains 15 residues. Germline V gene lookup returns CDR1 MNHNS and CDR2 SASEGT. The CDR3 loop is CASSEEYRTIIGYTF. The CDR3 DNA reads as TGTGCCAGCAGTGAGGAGTATCGGACAATCATTGGCTACACCTTC.

This clonotype was observed many times. The genes are TRBV6-1 and TRBJ1-6; 7 nucleotides agree with TRBD1. The CDR3 is 13 residues long. Germline values: CDR1 MNHNS, CDR2 SASEGT. V gave up 10 bases and J gave up 5 bases; unmatched junction bases: 5. CDR3 DNA sequence: TGTGCCACCAGCGACAGGGATAATTCACCCCTCCACTTT. Encoded protein: CATSDRDNSPLHF.

There are a few counts of this clonotype. CDR3 nucleotide sequence: TGTGCCAGCAGCTTACGGGGGGAGGGGGAGCAGTTCTTC. Translated: CASSLRGEGEQFF. This rearrangement joins TRBV7-3 to TRBJ2-7, with TRBD2 matching over 7 bases. The DNA end lines up better with TRBJ2-1; the J call may be wrong. The CDR3 has 13 residues. Germline assignment: CDR1 SGHTA and CDR2 FQGTGA.

There are a few counts of this clonotype. The chain is built from TRBV15 and TRBJ2-1, with D perhaps TRBD1 (5 bases). Trimming cost V 0 bases and J 6 bases, with 9 bases left between them. From germline, CDR1 is LNHNV and CDR2 YYDKDF (reference sequence). The CDR3 runs to 14 residues. Here the CDR3 reads CATSRDLGVNEQFF. CDR3 nucleotides: TGTGCCACCAGCAGAGATCTAGGGGTCAATGAGCAGTTCTTC.